This entry lists 5 T cell receptor beta chains sequenced from one sample in a study of PD-1 blockade in classical Hodgkin lymphoma. The time point: cycle 4 day 1 (C4D1), after 5 to 7 weeks of nivolumab. Exposure to brentuximab vedotin varied, and each patient had relapsed following autologous stem cell transplantation. The table came from immunoSEQ multiplex PCR; TCRdb's copy has only in-frame clones and leaves some out. The data show about 13,000 clones, with approximately 80% seen just once and approximately 17% held by the top ten. Material: peripheral blood mononuclear cells (PBMCs), obtained before the fourth cycle of nivolumab. These receptors were taken from a human donor with classical Hodgkin lymphoma.

The J gene is TRBJ1-1, the V gene TRBV7-9; D may be TRBD1 (5 bases). The CDR3 is 14 amino acids. Trimming removed 4 bases from V and 10 bases from J, with 19 bases in between. In germline, CDR1 is SEHNR, CDR2 FQNEAQ (reference sequence). The CDR3 region has the DNA TGTGCCAGCAGCTCGCTCAAACTGCAGGGTAGAGCTTTCTTT. Its protein product is CASSSLKLQGRAFF. Based on the CDR3 plus reference TRBV7-9 and TRBJ1-1, the full variable domain is DTGVSQNPRHKITKRGQNVTFRCDPISEHNRLYWYRQTLGQGPEFLTYFQNEAQLEKSRLLSDRFSAERPKGSFSTLEIQRTEQGDSAMYLCASSSLKLQGRAFFGQGTRLTVV.

The chain couples TRBV4-1 to TRBJ1-5; tentatively, D is TRBD1 (5 bases). Trimming left V 0 bases short and J 5 bases short, with 17 bases between. From germline, CDR1 is MGHRA and CDR2 YSYEKL. CDR3 length equals 17 residues. CDR3 DNA: TGCGCCAGCAGCCAAGATCCCAGGGCCGACGTTTATCAGCCCCAGCATTTT. Amino acid sequence: CASSQDPRADVYQPQHF.

This clone has just one count. J is TRBJ1-3 and V is TRBV5-4; D unresolved. The CDR3 contains 15 residues. V was clipped by 3 bases and J by 4 bases, with 14 bases between them. Germline lookup yields CDR1 SGHNT and CDR2 YYREEE (reference sequence). In DNA, the CDR3 is TGTGCCAGCAGCTACAGTCCCGCGCTGGGAAACACCATATATTTT. Amino acids: CASSYSPALGNTIYF.

V and J are TRBV4-1 and TRBJ2-7, with TRBD2 matching over 8 bases. The germline CDR1 and CDR2 sequences are MGHRA and YSYEKL. Trimming removed 1 base from V and 5 bases from J; junction bases left unmatched: 7. This CDR3 has 15 residues. CDR3 region: CASSQAERGTNEQYF. CDR3 bases: TGCGCCAGCAGCCAAGCAGAGCGGGGGACTAACGAGCAGTACTTC.

This clone was observed a few times. This chain uses TRBV30 with TRBJ2-7, with D maybe TRBD1 (5 bases). The CDR3 is made up of 13 amino acids. Per germline, CDR1 GTSNPN and CDR2 SVGIG (reference sequence). V shed 0 bases and J shed 5 bases, with 11 bases lying between them. The CDR3 reads CAWSVPQGDEQYF. The CDR3 nucleotides are TGTGCCTGGAGTGTCCCCCAAGGGGACGAGCAGTACTTC.